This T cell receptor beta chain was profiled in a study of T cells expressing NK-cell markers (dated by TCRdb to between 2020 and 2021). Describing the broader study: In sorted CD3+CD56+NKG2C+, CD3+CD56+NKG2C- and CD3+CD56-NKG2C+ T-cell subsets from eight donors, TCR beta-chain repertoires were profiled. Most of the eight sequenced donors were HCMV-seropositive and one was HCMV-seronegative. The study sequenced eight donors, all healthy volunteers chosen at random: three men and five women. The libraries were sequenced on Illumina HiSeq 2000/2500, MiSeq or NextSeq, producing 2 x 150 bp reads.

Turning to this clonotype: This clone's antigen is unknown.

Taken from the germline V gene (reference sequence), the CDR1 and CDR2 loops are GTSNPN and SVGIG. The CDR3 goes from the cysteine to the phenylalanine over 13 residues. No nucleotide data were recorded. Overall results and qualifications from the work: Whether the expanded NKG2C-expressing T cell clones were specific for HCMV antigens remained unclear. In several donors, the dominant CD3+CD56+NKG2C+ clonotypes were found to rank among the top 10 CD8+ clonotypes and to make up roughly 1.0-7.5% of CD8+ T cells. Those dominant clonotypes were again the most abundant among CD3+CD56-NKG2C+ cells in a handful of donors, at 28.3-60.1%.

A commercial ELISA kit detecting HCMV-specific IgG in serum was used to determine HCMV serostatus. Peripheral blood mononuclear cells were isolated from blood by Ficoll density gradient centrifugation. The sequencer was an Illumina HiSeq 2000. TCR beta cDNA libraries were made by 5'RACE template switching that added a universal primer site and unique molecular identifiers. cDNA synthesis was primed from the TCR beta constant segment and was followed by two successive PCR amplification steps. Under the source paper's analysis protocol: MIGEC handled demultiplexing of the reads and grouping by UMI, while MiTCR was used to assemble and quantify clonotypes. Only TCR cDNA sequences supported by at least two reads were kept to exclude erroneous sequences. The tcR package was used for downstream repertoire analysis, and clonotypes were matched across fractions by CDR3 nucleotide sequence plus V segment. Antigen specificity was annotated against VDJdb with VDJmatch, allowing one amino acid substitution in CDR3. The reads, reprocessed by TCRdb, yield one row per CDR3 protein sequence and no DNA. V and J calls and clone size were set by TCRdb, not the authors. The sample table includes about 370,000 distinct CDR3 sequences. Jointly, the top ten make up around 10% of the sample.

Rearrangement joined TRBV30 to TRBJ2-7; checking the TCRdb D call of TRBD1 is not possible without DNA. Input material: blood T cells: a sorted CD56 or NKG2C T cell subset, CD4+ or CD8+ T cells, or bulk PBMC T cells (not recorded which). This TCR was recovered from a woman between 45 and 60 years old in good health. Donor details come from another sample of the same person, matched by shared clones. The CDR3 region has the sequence CAYRDRDDYEQYF.